This T cell receptor beta chain was identified in a study of blood T cell repertoires in COVID-19. Study at large: Collection of acute and convalescent COVID-19 samples took place in the United States, Italy and Spain. Sources were T cells, B-cell-depleted T cells, or PBMCs; the material itself was cDNA or gDNA.

Per the original methods: Estimation of nucleated cell counts relied on the amplification of reference gene primers. Using immunoSEQ multiplex PCR, the repertoire was profiled, and TCRdb retains in-frame clones only, with some absent. D and trimming come from the DNA, and the V and J calls and clone size come from that table. The data show approximately 200,000 clones, 70% to 90% seen once. The receptor was isolated from a human donor with active or convalescent COVID-19. The donor label of this sample is uncertain. The material sequenced was peripheral blood.

The CDR3 is CASSPSGTSGATDTQYF. For the CDR3, the DNA is TGCGCCAGCAGCCCATCCGGGACTAGCGGGGCTACAGATACGCAGTATTTT. The chain has TRBV4-3 and TRBJ2-3, with TRBD2 matching over 13 bases. The trim removed 4 bases at V and 3 bases at J, leaving 7 bases unmatched. From germline, CDR1 is LGHNA and CDR2 YSLEER. This CDR3 spans 17 amino acids.